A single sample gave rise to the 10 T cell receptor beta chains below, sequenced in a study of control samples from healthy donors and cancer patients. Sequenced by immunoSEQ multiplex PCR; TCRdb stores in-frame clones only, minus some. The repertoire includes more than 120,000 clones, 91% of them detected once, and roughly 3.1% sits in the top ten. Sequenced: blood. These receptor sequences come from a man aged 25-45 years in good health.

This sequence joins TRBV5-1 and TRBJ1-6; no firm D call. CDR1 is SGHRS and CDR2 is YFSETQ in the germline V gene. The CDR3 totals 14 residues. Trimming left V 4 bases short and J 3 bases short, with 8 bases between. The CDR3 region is CASSRTGYNSPLHF. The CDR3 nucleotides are TGCGCCAGCAGCAGGACGGGCTATAATTCACCCCTCCACTTT.

The CDR3 is CASSTVVLAGGLFF. CDR3 nucleotides: TGTGCCAGCAGCACAGTGGTTCTGGCGGGGGGGCTGTTCTTC. The rearrangement uses TRBV14 and TRBJ2-1; 9 positions match TRBD2. Germline CDR1 and CDR2: SGHDN and FVKESK. The J segment lost 15 bases and the V segment lost 5 bases, leaving 14 bases of the junction unmatched. The CDR3 has 14 amino acids.

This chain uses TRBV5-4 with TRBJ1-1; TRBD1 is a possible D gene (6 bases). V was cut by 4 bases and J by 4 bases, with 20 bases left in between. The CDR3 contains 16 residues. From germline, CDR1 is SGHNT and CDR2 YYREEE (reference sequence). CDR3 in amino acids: CASSPNRERGGTEAFF. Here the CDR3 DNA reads TGTGCCAGCAGCCCTAACAGGGAACGGGGTGGCACTGAAGCTTTCTTT.

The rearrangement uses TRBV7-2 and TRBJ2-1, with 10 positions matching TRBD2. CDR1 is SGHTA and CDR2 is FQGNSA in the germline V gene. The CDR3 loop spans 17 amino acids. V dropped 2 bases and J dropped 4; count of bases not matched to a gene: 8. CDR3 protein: CASSLPPQRGGYNEQFF. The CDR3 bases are TGTGCCAGCAGCTTACCCCCTCAGCGGGGGGGTTACAATGAGCAGTTCTTC.

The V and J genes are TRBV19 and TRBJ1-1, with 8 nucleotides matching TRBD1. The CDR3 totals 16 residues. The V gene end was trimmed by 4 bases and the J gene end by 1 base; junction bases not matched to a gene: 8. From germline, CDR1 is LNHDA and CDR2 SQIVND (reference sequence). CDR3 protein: CASSRSGDRQNTEAFF. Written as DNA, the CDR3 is TGTGCCAGTAGTAGGAGCGGGGACAGGCAGAACACTGAAGCTTTCTTT.

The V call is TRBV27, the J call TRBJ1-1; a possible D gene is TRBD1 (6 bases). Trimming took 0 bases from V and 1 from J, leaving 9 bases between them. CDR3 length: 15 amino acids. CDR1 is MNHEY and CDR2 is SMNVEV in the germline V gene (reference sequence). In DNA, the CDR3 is TGTGCCAGCAGTTTATCCCCCAGGGGGAACACTGAAGCTTTCTTT. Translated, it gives CASSLSPRGNTEAFF.

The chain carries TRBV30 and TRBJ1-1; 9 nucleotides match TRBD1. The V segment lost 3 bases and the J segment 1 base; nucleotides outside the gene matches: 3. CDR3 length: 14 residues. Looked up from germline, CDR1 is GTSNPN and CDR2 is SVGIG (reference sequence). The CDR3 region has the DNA TGTGCCTGGAGCCTGGGACAGGGGAACACTGAAGCTTTCTTT. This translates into CAWSLGQGNTEAFF.

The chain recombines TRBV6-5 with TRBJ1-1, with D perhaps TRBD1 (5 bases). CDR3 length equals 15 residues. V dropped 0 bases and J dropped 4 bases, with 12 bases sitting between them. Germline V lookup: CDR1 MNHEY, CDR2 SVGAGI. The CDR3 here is CASSYSLAGGTEAFF. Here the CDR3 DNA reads TGTGCCAGCAGTTACTCCCTGGCGGGGGGCACTGAAGCTTTCTTT.

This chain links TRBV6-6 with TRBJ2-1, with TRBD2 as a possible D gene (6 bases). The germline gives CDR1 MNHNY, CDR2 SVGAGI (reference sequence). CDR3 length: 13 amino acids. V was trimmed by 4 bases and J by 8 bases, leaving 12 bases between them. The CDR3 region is CASSSLQRDEQFF. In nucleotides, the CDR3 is TGTGCCAGCAGTTCCCTCCAGCGGGATGAGCAGTTCTTC.

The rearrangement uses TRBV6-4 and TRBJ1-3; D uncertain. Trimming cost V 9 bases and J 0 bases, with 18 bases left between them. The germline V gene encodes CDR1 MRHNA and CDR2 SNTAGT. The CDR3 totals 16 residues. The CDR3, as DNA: TGTGCCAGATCAGCACATACCAATTACTCTGGAAACACCATATATTTT. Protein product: CARSAHTNYSGNTIYF.